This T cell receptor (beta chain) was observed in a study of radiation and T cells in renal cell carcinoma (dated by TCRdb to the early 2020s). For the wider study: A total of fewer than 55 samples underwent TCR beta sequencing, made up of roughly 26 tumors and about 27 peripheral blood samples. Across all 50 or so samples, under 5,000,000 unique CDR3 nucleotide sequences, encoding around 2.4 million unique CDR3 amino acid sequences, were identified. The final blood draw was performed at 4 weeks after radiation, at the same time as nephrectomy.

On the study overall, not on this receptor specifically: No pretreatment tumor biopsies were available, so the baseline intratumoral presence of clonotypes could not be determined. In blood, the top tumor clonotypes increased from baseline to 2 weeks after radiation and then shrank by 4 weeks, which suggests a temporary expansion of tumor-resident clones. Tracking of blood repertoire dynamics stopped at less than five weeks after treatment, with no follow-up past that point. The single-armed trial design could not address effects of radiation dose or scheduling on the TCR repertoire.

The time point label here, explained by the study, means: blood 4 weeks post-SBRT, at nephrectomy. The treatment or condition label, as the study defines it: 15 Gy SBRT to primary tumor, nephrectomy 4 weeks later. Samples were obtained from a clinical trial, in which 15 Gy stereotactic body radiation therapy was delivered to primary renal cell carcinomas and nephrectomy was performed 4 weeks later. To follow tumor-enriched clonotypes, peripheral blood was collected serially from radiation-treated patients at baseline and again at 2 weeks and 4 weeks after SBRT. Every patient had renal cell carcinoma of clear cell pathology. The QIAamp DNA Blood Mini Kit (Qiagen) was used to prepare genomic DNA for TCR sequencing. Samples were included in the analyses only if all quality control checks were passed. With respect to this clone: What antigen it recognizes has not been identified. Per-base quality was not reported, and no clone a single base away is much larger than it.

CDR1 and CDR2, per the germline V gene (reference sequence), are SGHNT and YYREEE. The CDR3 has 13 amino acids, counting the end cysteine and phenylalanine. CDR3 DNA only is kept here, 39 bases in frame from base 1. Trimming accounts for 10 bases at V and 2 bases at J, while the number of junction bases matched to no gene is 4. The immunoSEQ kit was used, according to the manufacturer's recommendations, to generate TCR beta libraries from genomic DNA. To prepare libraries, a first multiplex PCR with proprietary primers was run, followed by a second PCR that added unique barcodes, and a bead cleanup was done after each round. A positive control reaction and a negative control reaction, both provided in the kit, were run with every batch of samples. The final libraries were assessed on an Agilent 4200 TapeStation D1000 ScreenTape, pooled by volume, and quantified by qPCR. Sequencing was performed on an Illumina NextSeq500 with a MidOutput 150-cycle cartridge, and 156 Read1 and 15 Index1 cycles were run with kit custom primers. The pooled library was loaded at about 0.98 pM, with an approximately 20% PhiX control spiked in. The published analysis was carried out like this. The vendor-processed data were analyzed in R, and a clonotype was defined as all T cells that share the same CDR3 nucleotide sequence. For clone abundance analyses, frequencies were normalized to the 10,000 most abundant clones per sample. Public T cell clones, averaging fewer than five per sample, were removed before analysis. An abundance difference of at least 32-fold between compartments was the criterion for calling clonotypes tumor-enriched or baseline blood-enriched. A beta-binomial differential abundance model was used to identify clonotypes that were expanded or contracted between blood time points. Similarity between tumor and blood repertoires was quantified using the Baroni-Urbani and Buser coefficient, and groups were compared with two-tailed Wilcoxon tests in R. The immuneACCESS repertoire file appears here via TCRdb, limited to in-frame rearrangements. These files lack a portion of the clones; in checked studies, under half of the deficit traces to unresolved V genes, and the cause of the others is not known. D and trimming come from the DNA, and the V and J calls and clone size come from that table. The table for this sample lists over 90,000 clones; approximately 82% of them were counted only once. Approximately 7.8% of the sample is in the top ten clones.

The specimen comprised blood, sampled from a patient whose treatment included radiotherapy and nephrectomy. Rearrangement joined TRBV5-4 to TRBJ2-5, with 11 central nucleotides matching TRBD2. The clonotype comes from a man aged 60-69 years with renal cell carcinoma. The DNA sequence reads TGTGCCGCGCGACTAGCGGGACAAGAGACCCAGTACTTC. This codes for CAARLAGQETQYF.